This T cell receptor (beta chain) originates from a study of human T cells and chemical hapten exposure. Study details: The study traced per-sample TCR yield variation mainly to small differences in pooled library volumes.

Time point defined: healthy volunteer bleed at 2 weeks. Total RNA extraction was carried out from unfractionated whole blood. In the library, unique molecular identifiers were attached to individual cDNA molecules. One entry per CDR3 protein, called by TCRdb with MiXCR from the RACE reads. This table has about 93,000 distinct CDR3 sequences, about 10% appearing once. This clonotype was counted ten times or more. Trimming took off 10 bases at V and 7 bases at J, with 13 bases between the two ends. Germline CDR1 MNHEY, CDR2 SVGEGT. This CDR3 contains 11 residues. Sequencing was done on a sample of whole blood. V gene TRBV6-2 or TRBV6-3 combines with J gene TRBJ2-5; D is perhaps TRBD1 (6 bases). The source of this sequence is a female donor in good health. Some clones in this sample may be carry-over from other donors' samples. CDR3 loop: CAIGTFGTQYF. In DNA form, the CDR3 reads TGTGCCATCGGGACATTTGGGACCCAGTACTTC.